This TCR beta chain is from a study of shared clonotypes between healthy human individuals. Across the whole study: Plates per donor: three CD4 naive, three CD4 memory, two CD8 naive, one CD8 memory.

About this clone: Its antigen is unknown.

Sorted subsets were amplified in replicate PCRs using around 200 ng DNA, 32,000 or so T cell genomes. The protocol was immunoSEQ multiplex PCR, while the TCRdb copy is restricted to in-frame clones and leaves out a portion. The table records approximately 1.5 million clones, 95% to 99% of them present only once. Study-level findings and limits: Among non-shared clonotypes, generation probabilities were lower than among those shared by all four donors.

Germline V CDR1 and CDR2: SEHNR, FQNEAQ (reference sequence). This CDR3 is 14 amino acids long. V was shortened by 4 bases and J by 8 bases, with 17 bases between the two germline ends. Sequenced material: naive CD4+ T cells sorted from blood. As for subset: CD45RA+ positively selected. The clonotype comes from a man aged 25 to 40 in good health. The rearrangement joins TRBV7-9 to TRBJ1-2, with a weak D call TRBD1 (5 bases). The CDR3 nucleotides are TGTGCCAGCAGCTCTCGGGGCAGGGTTGGAGGCTACACCTTC. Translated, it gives CASSSRGRVGGYTF.